These 32 T cell receptor beta chains were sequenced from one sample in a study of blood T cell repertoires in COVID-19. Assay: immunoSEQ multiplex PCR; the TCRdb copy retains only in-frame clones and omits some. The sample lists about 99,000 clones; 84% were seen once. Material: peripheral blood. The receptors come from a man between 70 and 80 years old with active or convalescent COVID-19.

V gene TRBV7-2 combines with J gene TRBJ2-3, with TRBD1 matching over 10 bases. The germline gives CDR1 SGHTA, CDR2 FQGNSA. Losses at the gene ends were 1 base for V and 5 bases for J; bases not matched to a gene: 3. The CDR3 has 15 residues. The CDR3 region has the DNA TGTGCCAGCAGCTTAGGGACAGGGGGGTTAGATACGCAGTATTTT. Translating gives CASSLGTGGLDTQYF.

This chain links TRBV2 with TRBJ1-4; 7 bases agree with TRBD1. The CDR3 is 18 amino acids. Germline V gene data show CDR1 as SNHLY and CDR2 as FYNNEI. Trimming removed 5 bases from V and 0 bases from J; junction bases left unmatched: 12. The CDR3 sequence is CASSNSRQGGSTNEKLFF. In DNA, the CDR3 is TGTGCCAGCAGTAATTCCCGACAGGGAGGTTCAACTAATGAAAAACTGTTTTTT. The full variable domain, rest sourced from reference TRBV2 and TRBJ1-4, is EPEVTQTPSHQVTQMGQEVILRCVPISNHLYFYWYRQILGQKVEFLVSFYNNEISEKSEIFDDQFSVERPDGSNFTLKIRSTKLEDSAMYFCASSNSRQGGSTNEKLFFGSGTQLSVL.

The V and J genes are TRBV5-1 and TRBJ2-3; D may be TRBD2 (5 bases). Trimming removed 0 bases from V and 0 bases from J, with 11 bases in between. This CDR3 contains 16 residues. CDR1 and CDR2 from the germline V gene are SGHRS and YFSETQ. This chain's CDR3 is CASSLVSGDSTDTQYF. The DNA for the CDR3 is TGCGCCAGCAGCTTGGTATCCGGGGATAGCACAGATACGCAGTATTTT.

This chain joins TRBV7-8 and TRBJ2-1; 7 bases match TRBD2. CDR3 length: 14 residues. V dropped 1 base and J dropped 9; count of bases not matched to a gene: 6. Germline CDR1 reads SGHVS; CDR2 reads FQNEAQ. The chain's CDR3 is CASSLDGGGTEQFF. For the CDR3, the DNA is TGTGCCAGCAGCTTAGATGGGGGGGGTACTGAGCAGTTCTTC.

The chain is built from TRBV19 and TRBJ1-2, with D hard to call. Trimming shortened V by 3 bases and J by 2 bases, and 7 bases separated the two germline ends. The CDR3 extends over 13 amino acids. Germline assignment: CDR1 LNHDA and CDR2 SQIVND (reference sequence). The CDR3 sequence: CASSMEGNYGYTF. In DNA, the CDR3 is TGTGCCAGTAGTATGGAGGGCAACTATGGCTACACCTTC. Filled out from reference TRBV19 and TRBJ1-2, the complete variable domain reads DGGITQSPKYLFRKEGQNVTLSCEQNLNHDAMYWYRQDPGQGLRLIYYSQIVNDFQKGDIAEGYSVSREKKESFPLTVTSAQKNPTAFYLCASSMEGNYGYTFGSGTRLTVV.

V usage is TRBV14 and J usage is TRBJ2-4, with D perhaps matching TRBD1 (6 bases). The V end lost 4 bases, the J end lost 4 bases, and 8 bases lay between the germline ends. The germline gives CDR1 SGHDN, CDR2 FVKESK. The CDR3 consists of 13 residues. CDR3 protein: CASSPTGKNIQYF. For the CDR3, the DNA is TGTGCCAGCAGCCCCACAGGGAAAAACATTCAGTACTTC. The full variable domain, with the rest looked up from reference TRBV14 and TRBJ2-4, is EAGVTQFPSHSVIEKGQTVTLRCDPISGHDNLYWYRRVMGKEIKFLLHFVKESKQDESGMPNNRFLAERTGGTYSTLKVQPAELEDSGVYFCASSPTGKNIQYFGAGTRLSVL.

CDR3 residues: CASLGSSNEQFF. CDR3 DNA: TGTGCCTCCCTAGGGAGCAGCAATGAGCAGTTCTTC. The chain links TRBV30 to TRBJ2-1, with D possibly TRBD2 on 5 matching bases. Trimming left V 7 bases short and J 6 bases short, with 13 bases between. CDR3 length equals 12 residues. CDR1 and CDR2 (germline): GTSNPN, SVGIG (reference sequence).

This clone was observed a few times. CDR3 sequence: CASSAREGSPLHF. DNA for the CDR3: TGTGCCAGCAGCGCGAGGGAGGGTTCACCCCTCCACTTT. The chain combines TRBV6-6 with TRBJ1-6; D uncertain. V gave up 6 bases and J gave up 9 bases, with 12 bases separating them. Germline lookup yields CDR1 MNHNY and CDR2 SVGAGI (reference sequence). This CDR3 comprises 13 residues.

The chain is built from TRBV7-2 and TRBJ2-1; 8 bases fit TRBD1. CDR3 length equals 14 residues. V was pared by 10 bases and J by 3 bases, with 8 bases of the junction left unmatched. Germline V gene sequence: CDR1 SGHTA, CDR2 FQGNSA. The CDR3 spells CATTQGARYNEQFF. CDR3 coding DNA: TGTGCCACGACCCAGGGGGCGCGCTACAATGAGCAGTTCTTC.

The CDR3 sequence: CASSLYGQGKTEAFF. CDR3 nucleotide sequence: TGTGCCAGCAGCTTATATGGACAGGGGAAGACTGAAGCTTTCTTT. V and J are TRBV7-3 and TRBJ1-1; TRBD1 matches 9 bases. Per germline, CDR1 SGHTA and CDR2 FQGTGA. The trim removed 2 bases at V and 5 bases at J, leaving 6 bases unmatched. This CDR3 is built from 15 residues. The whole variable domain, remainder taken from reference TRBV7-3 and TRBJ1-1, is GAGVSQTPSNKVTEKGKYVELRCDPISGHTALYWYRQSLGQGPEFLIYFQGTGAADDSGLPNDRFFAVRPEGSVSTLKIQRTERGDSAVYLCASSLYGQGKTEAFFGQGTRLTVV.

This rearrangement joins TRBV7-8 to TRBJ1-1; 7 bases are shared with TRBD1. The germline V gene encodes CDR1 SGHVS and CDR2 FQNEAQ. This CDR3 spans 15 amino acids. V was clipped by 5 bases and J by 1 base; unmatched bases: 7. The CDR3 reads CASSPYRGPNTEAFF. For the CDR3, the DNA is TGTGCCAGCAGCCCATACAGGGGCCCGAACACTGAAGCTTTCTTT.

J is TRBJ2-5 and V is TRBV3-1 (or the pseudogene TRBV3-2); D gene ambiguous. Trimming took 0 bases from V and 7 from J, leaving 9 bases between them. The CDR3 has 13 residues. The germline CDR1 and CDR2 sequences are LGHDT and YNNKEL (reference sequence). The CDR3 loop is CASSQEPPRTQYF. The CDR3 region has the DNA TGTGCCAGCAGCCAAGAGCCCCCGCGGACCCAGTACTTC.

This clone was counted between two and nine times. The V and J genes are TRBV15 and TRBJ2-7; TRBD1 aligns across 7 bases. This CDR3 has 14 residues. V dropped 3 bases and J dropped 3; count of bases not matched to a gene: 5. The germline gives CDR1 LNHNV, CDR2 YYDKDF (reference sequence). DNA of the CDR3: TGTGCCACCAGCAGCCGGACAGGAGTCTACGAGCAGTACTTC. This encodes CATSSRTGVYEQYF.

The chain uses TRBV3-1 (or the pseudogene TRBV3-2) and TRBJ2-2; D uncertain. The germline V gene encodes CDR1 LGHDT and CDR2 YNNKEL (reference sequence). This CDR3 contains 15 residues. V dropped 1 base and J dropped 8 bases, with 14 bases sitting between them. The CDR3 coding sequence is TGTGCCAGCAGCCAAGCTAGAGGTGTATTAGGGGAGCTGTTTTTT. Translation: CASSQARGVLGELFF.

This sequence joins TRBV5-1 and TRBJ2-3; 9 bases align to TRBD1. This CDR3 has 15 residues. The V gene end was trimmed by 7 bases and the J gene end by 6 bases; junction bases not matched to a gene: 12. CDR1 and CDR2 (germline): SGHRS, YFSETQ. This CDR3 is CASAGQGQGVDTQYF. The DNA for the CDR3 is TGCGCCAGCGCTGGGCAGGGACAGGGAGTCGATACGCAGTATTTT.

CDR3 nucleotide sequence: TGTGCCAGCAGCGGCGGGGGGAATGGTCAGCCCCAGCATTTT. Translating gives CASSGGGNGQPQHF. The genes are TRBV11-2 and TRBJ1-5; tentative D call: TRBD1 (5 bases). The CDR3 is 14 amino acids. Deletions cut 5 bases from V and 6 bases from J, with 14 bases between. Looked up from germline, CDR1 is SGHAT and CDR2 is FQNNGV.

This chain connects TRBV7-3 to TRBJ2-2; the D gene is possibly TRBD1 (5 bases). V gave up 5 bases and J gave up 4 bases, with 14 bases separating them. Germline CDR1 is SGHTA and CDR2 is FQGTGA. The CDR3 has 15 residues. Here the CDR3 DNA reads TGTGCCAGCAGCCCCCAAAATAGGGGCACCGGGGAGCTGTTTTTT. Translated: CASSPQNRGTGELFF.

This clone was recorded once. The V gene is TRBV11-3, the J gene TRBJ2-7, with D possibly being TRBD2 (5 bases). Trimming left V 4 bases short and J 6 bases short, with 19 bases between. This CDR3 is 15 amino acids long. Germline V gives CDR1 SGHNT, CDR2 YENEEA. The CDR3 bases are TGTGCCAGCAGCTCAGATCAGGAGGCGTCGCGCGAGCAGTACTTC. Its protein product is CASSSDQEASREQYF.

This chain links TRBV28 with TRBJ1-1; TRBD1 aligns across 7 bases. CDR1 and CDR2 (germline): MDHEN, SYDVKM. Trimming took 2 bases from V and 5 from J; bases not matched to a gene: 5. The length of the CDR3 is 14 residues. CDR3 DNA sequence: TGTGCCAGCAGTTTAACAGGGGATCGAACTGAAGCTTTCTTT. It is translated as CASSLTGDRTEAFF.

The rearrangement links TRBV18 to TRBJ1-1, with no clear D. Germline values: CDR1 KGHSH, CDR2 LQKENI. Trimming removed 1 base from V and 7 bases from J, with 16 bases in between. The CDR3 extends over 15 amino acids. The DNA for the CDR3 is TGTGCCAGCTCACCACAGCCAGGTTTGTTTGATGAAGCTTTCTTT. Amino acid sequence: CASSPQPGLFDEAFF.

The chain joins TRBV28 to TRBJ2-2; no definite D call. The germline CDR1 and CDR2 sequences are MDHEN and SYDVKM. CDR3 length equals 14 residues. Trimming pared 4 bases from V and 3 bases from J, leaving 9 bases between. The CDR3 region has the DNA TGTGCCAGCAGTTCCTCCCGTCACACCGGGGAGCTGTTTTTT. This codes for CASSSSRHTGELFF.

The chain employs TRBV25-1 and TRBJ2-1, with 12 bases aligning to TRBD2. The CDR3 is 17 residues long. Per the germline V gene, CDR1 is MGHDK and CDR2 is SYGVNS. V was clipped by 10 bases and J by 2 bases; unmatched bases: 12. CDR3 sequence reads: CATGGLAGGPTYNEQFF. The CDR3 region has the DNA TGTGCCACCGGAGGGCTAGCGGGGGGGCCTACCTACAATGAGCAGTTCTTC. Full variable domain (outside the CDR3, taken from reference TRBV25-1 and TRBJ2-1): EADIYQTPRYLVIGTGKKITLECSQTMGHDKMYWYQQDPGMELHLIHYSYGVNSTEKGDLSSESTVSRIRTEHFPLTLESARPSHTSQYLCATGGLAGGPTYNEQFFGPGTRLTVL.

The chain joins TRBV6-5 to TRBJ1-4; 7 bases are a match to TRBD1. CDR3 size: 16 residues. Germline trimming cut 4 bases from V and 0 bases from J; bases unmatched to any gene: 5. CDR1 MNHEY and CDR2 SVGAGI come from the germline V gene. The CDR3 sequence is CASSWDSGSTNEKLFF. DNA for the CDR3: TGTGCCAGCAGTTGGGACAGTGGGTCAACTAATGAAAAACTGTTTTTT.

V usage is TRBV18 and J usage is TRBJ1-1; a weak D match, TRBD1 (5 bases). The CDR3 has 14 amino acids. Between the trimmed V and J ends, which lost 6 bases and 4 bases, there was a span of 15 bases. Germline values: CDR1 KGHSH, CDR2 LQKENI. The chain's CDR3 is CASSPETAPTEAFF. CDR3 sequence (DNA): TGTGCCAGCTCTCCCGAGACAGCGCCCACTGAAGCTTTCTTT.

This chain links TRBV21-1 with TRBJ1-5; the listed D gene, TRBD1, was not tested against the DNA. TRBV21-1 is termed a pseudogene. CDR3 length: 15 amino acids. This CDR3 reads CASRGRGGDNQPQHF. As DNA, the CDR3 is TGTGCCAGCCGGGGGAGAGGGGGCGACAATCAGCCCCAGCATTTT.

The genes are TRBV19 and TRBJ1-5, with D uncertain. The V gene lost 3 bases and the J gene lost 4 bases, with 4 bases spanning the gap. Germline values: CDR1 LNHDA, CDR2 SQIVND (reference sequence). The CDR3 loop spans 12 amino acids. The CDR3 sequence: CASSMSNQPQHF. CDR3 nucleotides: TGTGCCAGTAGTATGTCGAATCAGCCCCAGCATTTT.

The chain links TRBV9 to TRBJ2-5, with a possible D match to TRBD1 (6 bases). Trimming left V 4 bases short and J 5 bases short, with 15 bases between. There are 14 residues in the CDR3. Germline CDR1 reads SGDLS; CDR2 reads YYNGEE. CDR3 in amino acids: CASSSTGRYETQYF. In DNA, the CDR3 is TGTGCCAGCAGCTCCACAGGGCGATACGAGACCCAGTACTTC.

CDR3 in DNA: TGTGCTAGTGGTTTCCCCACGACAGCTCCTAACTATGGCTACACCTTC. This encodes CASGFPTTAPNYGYTF. This rearrangement joins TRBV12-5 to TRBJ1-2; a possible D gene is TRBD1 (5 bases). The CDR3 covers 16 residues. Trimming removed 3 bases from V and 0 bases from J, with 14 bases in between. Germline V gene data show CDR1 as LGHNT and CDR2 as FRNRAP.

V gene TRBV21-1 combines with J gene TRBJ2-7; the table's D call, TRBD2, has no DNA check behind it. TRBV21-1 is tagged as a pseudogene. The CDR3 is made up of 14 amino acids. This CDR3 is CASSPEVNGYEQYF. The CDR3 bases are TGTGCCAGCAGCCCCGAGGTGAATGGTTACGAGCAGTACTTC.

The genes are TRBV25-1 and TRBJ2-2, with 7 bases that match TRBD1. This CDR3 is 15 amino acids long. Germline CDR1 MGHDK, CDR2 SYGVNS. V lost 2 bases and J lost 2; bases outside the gene matches: 2. Written as DNA, the CDR3 is TGTGCCAGCAGTGAACGACAGGGTAACACCGGGGAGCTGTTTTTT. Its translation: CASSERQGNTGELFF. Full variable domain (rest looked up from reference TRBV25-1 and TRBJ2-2): EADIYQTPRYLVIGTGKKITLECSQTMGHDKMYWYQQDPGMELHLIHYSYGVNSTEKGDLSSESTVSRIRTEHFPLTLESARPSHTSQYLCASSERQGNTGELFFGEGSRLTVL.

The J gene is TRBJ2-3, the V gene TRBV3-1 (or the pseudogene TRBV3-2); D is possibly TRBD2 (5 bases). The CDR3 sequence is 13 residues long. V was cut by 2 bases and J by 9 bases, with 12 bases left in between. Per the germline V gene, CDR1 is LGHDT and CDR2 is YNNKEL (reference sequence). The CDR3 DNA reads as TGTGCCAGCAGCCAACTAAGAGGGCACACGCAGTATTTT. This translates into CASSQLRGHTQYF.

The rearrangement links TRBV3-1 (or the pseudogene TRBV3-2) to TRBJ1-2, with D possibly being TRBD1 (5 bases). This CDR3 comprises 16 residues. V lost 0 bases and J 5 bases, leaving 16 bases between the germline ends. Germline-derived CDR1 and CDR2 are LGHDT and YNNKEL (reference sequence). Written as DNA, the CDR3 is TGTGCCAGCAGCCAAGATGGCGGGGGGTGGAGGTATGGCTACACCTTC. This codes for CASSQDGGGWRYGYTF.